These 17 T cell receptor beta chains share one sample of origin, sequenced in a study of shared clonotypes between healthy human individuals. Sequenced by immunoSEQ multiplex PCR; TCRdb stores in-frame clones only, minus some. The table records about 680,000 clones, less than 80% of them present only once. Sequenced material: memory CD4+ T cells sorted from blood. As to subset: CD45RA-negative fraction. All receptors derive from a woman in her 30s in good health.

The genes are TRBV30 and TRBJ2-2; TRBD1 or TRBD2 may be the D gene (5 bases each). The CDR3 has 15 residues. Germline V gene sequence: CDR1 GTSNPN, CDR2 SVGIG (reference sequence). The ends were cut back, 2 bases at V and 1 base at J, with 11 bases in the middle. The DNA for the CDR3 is TGTGCCTGGAGTCGGGAAGGGGTGAACACCGGGGAGCTGTTTTTT. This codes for CAWSREGVNTGELFF.

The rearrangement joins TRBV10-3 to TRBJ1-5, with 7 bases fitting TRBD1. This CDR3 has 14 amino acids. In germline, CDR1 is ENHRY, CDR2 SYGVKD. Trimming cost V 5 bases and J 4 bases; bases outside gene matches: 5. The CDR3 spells CAISSGTVNQPQHF. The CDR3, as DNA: TGTGCCATCAGTTCCGGGACAGTAAATCAGCCCCAGCATTTT.

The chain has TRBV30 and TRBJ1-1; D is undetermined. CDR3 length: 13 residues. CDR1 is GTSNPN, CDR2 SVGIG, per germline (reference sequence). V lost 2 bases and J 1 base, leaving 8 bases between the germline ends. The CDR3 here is CAWSPRANTEAFF. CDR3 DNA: TGTGCCTGGAGTCCCCGGGCGAACACTGAAGCTTTCTTT.

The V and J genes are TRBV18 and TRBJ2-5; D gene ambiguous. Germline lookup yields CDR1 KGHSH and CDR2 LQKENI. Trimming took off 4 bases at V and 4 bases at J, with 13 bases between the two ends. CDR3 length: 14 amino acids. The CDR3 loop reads CASSLPLGPETQYF. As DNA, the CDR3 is TGTGCCAGCTCACTGCCGTTGGGTCCAGAGACCCAGTACTTC.

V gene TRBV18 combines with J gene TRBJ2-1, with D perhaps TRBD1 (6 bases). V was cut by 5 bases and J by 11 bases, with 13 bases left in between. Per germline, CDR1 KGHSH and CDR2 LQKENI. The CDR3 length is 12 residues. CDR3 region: CASSRPQGKQFF. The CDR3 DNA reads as TGTGCCAGCTCAAGGCCACAGGGAAAGCAGTTCTTC. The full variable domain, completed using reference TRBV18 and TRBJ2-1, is NAGVMQNPRHLVRRRGQEARLRCSPMKGHSHVYWYRQLPEEGLKFMVYLQKENIIDESGMPKERFSAEFPKEGPSILRIQQVVRGDSAAYFCASSRPQGKQFFGPGTRLTVL.

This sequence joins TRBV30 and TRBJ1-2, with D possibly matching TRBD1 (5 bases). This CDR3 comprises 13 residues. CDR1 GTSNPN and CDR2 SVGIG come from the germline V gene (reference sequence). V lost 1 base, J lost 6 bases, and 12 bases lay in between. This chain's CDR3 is CAWSGGGRDGYTF. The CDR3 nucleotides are TGTGCCTGGAGTGGGGGCGGTCGAGATGGCTACACCTTC.

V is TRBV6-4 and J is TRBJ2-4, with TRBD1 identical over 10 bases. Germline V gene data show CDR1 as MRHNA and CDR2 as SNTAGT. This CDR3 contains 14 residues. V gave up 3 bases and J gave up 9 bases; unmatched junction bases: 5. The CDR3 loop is CASSETGGSGIQYF. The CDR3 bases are TGTGCCAGCAGTGAGACAGGGGGCTCTGGCATTCAGTACTTC.

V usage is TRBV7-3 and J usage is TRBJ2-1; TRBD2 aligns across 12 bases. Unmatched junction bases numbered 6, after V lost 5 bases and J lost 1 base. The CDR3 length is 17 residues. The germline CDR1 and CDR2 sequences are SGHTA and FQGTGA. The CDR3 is CASSRRLAGDSYNEQFF. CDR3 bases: TGTGCCAGCAGCCGTCGACTAGCGGGAGATTCCTACAATGAGCAGTTCTTC.

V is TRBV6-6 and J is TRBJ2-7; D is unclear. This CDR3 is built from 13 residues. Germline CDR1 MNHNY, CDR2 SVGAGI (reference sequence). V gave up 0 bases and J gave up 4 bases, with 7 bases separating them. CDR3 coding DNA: TGTGCCAGCAGTTACTCCATTGAGTACGAGCAGTACTTC. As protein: CASSYSIEYEQYF.

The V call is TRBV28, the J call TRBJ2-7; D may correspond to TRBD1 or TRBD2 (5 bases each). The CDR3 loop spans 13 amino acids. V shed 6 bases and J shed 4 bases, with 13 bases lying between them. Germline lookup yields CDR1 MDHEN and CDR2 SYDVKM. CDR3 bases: TGTGCCAGCAGAGCCGGGACGGGGTACGAGCAGTACTTC. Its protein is CASRAGTGYEQYF. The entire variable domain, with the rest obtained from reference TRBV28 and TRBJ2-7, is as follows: DVKVTQSSRYLVKRTGEKVFLECVQDMDHENMFWYRQDPGLGLRLIYFSYDVKMKEKGDIPEGYSVSREKKERFSLILESASTNQTSMYLCASRAGTGYEQYFGPGTRLTVT.

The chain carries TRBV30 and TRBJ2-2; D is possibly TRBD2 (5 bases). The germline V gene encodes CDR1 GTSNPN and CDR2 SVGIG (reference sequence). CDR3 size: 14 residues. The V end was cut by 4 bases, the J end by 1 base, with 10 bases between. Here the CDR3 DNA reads TGTGCCTGGATAAGCCGGGAGAACACCGGGGAGCTGTTTTTT. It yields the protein CAWISRENTGELFF.

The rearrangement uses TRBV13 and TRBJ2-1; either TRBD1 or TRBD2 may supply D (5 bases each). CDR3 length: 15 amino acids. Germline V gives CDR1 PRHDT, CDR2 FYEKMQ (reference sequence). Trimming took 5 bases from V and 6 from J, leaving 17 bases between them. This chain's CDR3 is CASSAQAKGTNEQFF. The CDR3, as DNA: TGTGCCAGCAGCGCACAGGCGAAAGGGACCAATGAGCAGTTCTTC.

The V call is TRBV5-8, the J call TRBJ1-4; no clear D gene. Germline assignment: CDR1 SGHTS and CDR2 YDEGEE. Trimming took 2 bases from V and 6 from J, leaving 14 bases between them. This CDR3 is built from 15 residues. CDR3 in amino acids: CASSFSRQGYEKLFF. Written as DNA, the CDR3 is TGTGCCAGCAGCTTTTCACGACAAGGGTATGAAAAACTGTTTTTT. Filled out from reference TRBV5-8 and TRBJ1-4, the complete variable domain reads EAGVTQSPTHLIKTRGQQATLRCSPISGHTSVYWYQQALGLGLQFLLWYDEGEERNRGNFPPRFSGRQFPNYSSELNVNALELEDSALYLCASSFSRQGYEKLFFGSGTQLSVL.

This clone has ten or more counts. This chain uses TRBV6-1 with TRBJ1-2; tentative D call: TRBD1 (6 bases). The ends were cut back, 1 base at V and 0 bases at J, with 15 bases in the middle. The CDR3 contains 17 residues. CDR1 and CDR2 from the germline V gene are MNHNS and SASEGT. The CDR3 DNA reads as TGTGCCAGCAGTGAAGGGGGACACAATTTAGCTAACTATGGCTACACCTTC. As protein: CASSEGGHNLANYGYTF.

The CDR3 here is CASSVGTTGANVLTF. The CDR3 DNA is TGCGCCAGCAGCGTTGGGACGACTGGGGCCAACGTCCTGACTTTC. The chain links TRBV5-1 to TRBJ2-6; D is tentatively TRBD1 or TRBD2 (5 bases each). This CDR3 region has 15 residues. Germline CDR1 reads SGHRS; CDR2 reads YFSETQ. The V end lost 4 bases, the J end lost 2 bases, and 10 bases lay between the germline ends.

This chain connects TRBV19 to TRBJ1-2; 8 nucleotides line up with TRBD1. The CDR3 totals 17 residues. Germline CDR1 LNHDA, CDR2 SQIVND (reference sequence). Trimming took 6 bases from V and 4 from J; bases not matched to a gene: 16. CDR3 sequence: CASRTGQGIIRGYGYTF. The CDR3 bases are TGTGCCAGTAGGACCGGACAGGGTATTATTCGTGGCTATGGCTACACCTTC.

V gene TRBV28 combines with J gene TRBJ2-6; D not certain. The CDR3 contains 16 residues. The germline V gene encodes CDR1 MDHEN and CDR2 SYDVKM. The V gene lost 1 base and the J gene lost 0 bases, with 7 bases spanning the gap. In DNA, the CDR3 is TGTGCCAGCAGTTTATCTGAGAGCTCTGGGGCCAACGTCCTGACTTTC. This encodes CASSLSESSGANVLTF.